Detailed here is one TCR beta chain. What it binds is not known. This entry comes from a study of T cell responses to AZD1222 COVID-19 vaccine. The protocol was immunoSEQ multiplex PCR, while the TCRdb copy is restricted to in-frame clones and leaves out a portion. The data show some 200,000 clones, roughly nine tenths seen once. Study-level results: Donors skewed white British and female; clonal diversity was possibly underestimated. Of spike-specific TCRs, nearly half reportedly target regions left unmutated in variants. Only a handful of AZD1222 recipients tested seropositive at baseline.

The CDR3 spans 17 residues. J was trimmed by 2 bases and V by 2 bases; bases with no gene match: 9. Per the germline V gene, CDR1 is SGHNT and CDR2 is YYREEE (reference sequence). The chain joins TRBV5-4 to TRBJ2-1, with 8 bases aligning to TRBD2. The sequence was obtained from an adult who received the AZD1222 COVID-19 vaccine. The starting material was peripheral blood, obtained 28 days after the second AZD1222 dose. CDR3 coding DNA: TGTGCCAGCAGCTTCTACGGGCGGGGGGCAACCTACAATGAGCAGTTCTTC. Translating gives CASSFYGRGATYNEQFF.